What follows is one T cell receptor beta chain and its context. Its cognate antigen has yet to be identified. Qualities for individual bases were not recorded, and no much larger clone is one base off. Libraries came from the immunoSEQ multiplex PCR assay. The hsTCRB Kit was used according to the manufacturer's protocol to amplify rearranged TCR beta chain sequences. An Illumina MiSeq was used to sequence the TCRB libraries. The paper's data handling went like this. The proprietary platform of the kit vendor was used for demultiplexing, trimming and gene mapping. This is the immuneACCESS table as TCRdb keeps it, with only in-frame sequences that have V and J called. A part of the clones is gone; compared with another copy, unresolved V genes explain less than half, and the rest is unexplained. The V and J calls and clone size are taken from that table; D and trimming were inferred from the DNA. For this sample there are some 42,000 clones; roughly 82% appear just once. Around 20% of the sample is taken by the ten largest.

The data were taken from a study of a mutant IDH1 vaccine in newly diagnosed glioma (dated by TCRdb to the early 2020s). At the level of the whole study: Vaccination started 4-6 weeks after radiotherapy alone, or was given together with temozolomide cycles in the groups whose treatment included chemotherapy. Before enrollment, patients had received standard therapy of radiotherapy alone, temozolomide alone, or radiochemotherapy with temozolomide; most received the combination. The approximately 29 treated patients were roughly 60% male and around 40% female, with a mean age of about 43 years. The week-35 safety follow-up took place at visit V12, and the week-47 end of study took place at visit V13. Peripheral blood was collected at six visits: V03 (baseline), V05, V07, V10, V12 and V13. For exploratory analyses, about two dozen treated patients had longitudinal TCRB deep sequencing done wherever samples were available.

What this sample's time point label stands for: week 47, end of study. Each vaccine dose was 300 ug of a 20-mer mutant IDH1 peptide in Montanide, given subcutaneously with topical imiquimod. Across visits V03 through V10, patients got a total of eight vaccinations, given in weeks 1, 3, 5, 7, 11, 15, 19 and 23. All donors had newly diagnosed IDH1-mutant astrocytomas of WHO grade 3 or 4 that showed loss of nuclear ATRX. The samples were drawn from NOA16, a multicentre, single-arm, open-label phase I trial in Germany that tested a mutant IDH1 peptide vaccine in humans for the first time. Genomic DNA for TCRB sequencing was isolated from EDTA blood with the DNeasy Blood and Tissue Kit. Its CDR3 holds 13 amino acids, cysteine through phenylalanine. Only CDR3 DNA remains: 39 bases, in frame from the first base. The germline ends are 15 bases apart after V is trimmed by 11 bases and J by 2 bases. Reading the germline V gene gives CDR1 ENHRY and CDR2 SYGVKD.

On the study overall, not on this receptor specifically: Availability determined which PBMC samples were chosen for TCRB deep sequencing. Immune responses induced by the vaccine were seen in approximately 92% of patients across multiple MHC alleles. No apparent relationship was observed between pseudoprogression and alterations in the top peripheral T cell clonotypes detected by TCRB sequencing. The authors stated that sample limitations prevented analyses of patient blood samples from being reproduced.

The sequence was collected from a man aged 18 to 30 with glioma. Some clones in this sample may be carry-over from other donors' samples. The rearranged segments are TRBV10-3 and TRBJ1-2; perhaps TRBD1 is the D gene, with 5 bases matching. Specimen: PBMCs, collected from a glioma patient whose treatment included an IDH1 peptide vaccine. The sequence in DNA is TGTGCCTTCCTACCCGGGACCAACTATGGCTACACCTTC. This is translated as CAFLPGTNYGYTF.